This T cell receptor (beta chain) was documented in a study of cytomegalovirus exposure and HLA in healthy donors. This clone was picked up one time. The donors were members of the roughly 120-subject validation cohort (separate from the roughly 700-subject first cohort). The V gene's germline CDR1 is SGHTA and CDR2 FQGTGA. Trimming took off 2 bases at V and 6 bases at J, with 18 bases between the two ends. The CDR3 runs to 16 residues. Libraries were prepared by immunoSEQ multiplex PCR; TCRdb keeps only in-frame clonotypes and omits some of them. The sample consists of more than 300,000 clones, roughly 85% of them appearing once.

Material for sequencing was PBMCs. The rearrangement links TRBV7-3 to TRBJ2-3; D possibly corresponds to TRBD2 (5 bases). The clonotype comes from a woman younger than 30 in good health and CMV-seronegative. The CDR3 DNA reads TGTGCCAGCAGCTTAGGAGGTCTAGCCGCACGGGATACGCAGTATTTT. Residues: CASSLGGLAARDTQYF.